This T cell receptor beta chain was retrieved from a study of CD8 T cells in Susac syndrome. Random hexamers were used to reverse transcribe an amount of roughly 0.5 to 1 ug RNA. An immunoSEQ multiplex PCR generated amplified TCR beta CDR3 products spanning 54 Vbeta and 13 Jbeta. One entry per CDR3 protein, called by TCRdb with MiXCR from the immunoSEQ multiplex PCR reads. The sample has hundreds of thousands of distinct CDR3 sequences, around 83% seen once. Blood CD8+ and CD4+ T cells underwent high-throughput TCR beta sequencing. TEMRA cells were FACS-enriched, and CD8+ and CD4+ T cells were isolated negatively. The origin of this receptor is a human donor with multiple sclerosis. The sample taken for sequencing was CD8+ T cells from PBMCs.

The CDR3 loop is CASSPSTGLGFLDSYNEQFF. The CDR3 DNA reads as TGTGCCAGCAGCCCCTCGACAGGACTTGGCTTTCTAGACTCCTACAATGAGCAGTTCTTC. V and J are TRBV11-1 and TRBJ2-1, with D maybe TRBD1 (6 bases). The germline V gene encodes CDR1 SGHAT and CDR2 FQDESV (reference sequence). V shed 5 bases and J shed 0 bases, with 26 bases lying between them. The CDR3 is 20 residues long.